The 12 T cell receptor beta chains below all came from one sample that was sequenced in a study of T-cell memory formation after mild COVID-19. In TCRdb, the 5' RACE reads were re-called with MiXCR into one record per CDR3 protein. Among hundreds of thousands of distinct CDR3 sequences, around a sixth were seen once, and the ten largest hold over 20%. Sample: PBMCs or a T cell subset sorted from them (not recorded which). The receptors shown here come from a man in his late teens or twenties who had mild COVID-19 (a few samples of this study predate the infection). Cell type and time point are not known.

This clonotype was counted between two and nine times. The chain links TRBV11-2 to TRBJ2-1, with D tentatively TRBD2 (6 bases). This CDR3 has 16 residues. The germline gives CDR1 SGHAT, CDR2 FQNNGV. Between the trimmed V and J ends, which lost 5 bases and 0 bases, there was a span of 14 bases. CDR3 nucleotide sequence: TGTGCCAGCAGCGGAGCGGCGGGATCCTCCTACAATGAGCAGTTCTTC. It yields the protein CASSGAAGSSYNEQFF.

There are many counts of this clonotype. The rearrangement uses TRBV6-4 and TRBJ2-3; 10 positions match TRBD2. V was clipped by 2 bases and J by 2 bases; unmatched bases: 1. CDR3 size: 15 residues. Germline V gene sequence: CDR1 MRHNA, CDR2 SNTAGT. The CDR3 region is CASSDSGGATDTQYF. DNA for the CDR3: TGTGCCAGCAGTGACAGCGGGGGGGCCACAGATACGCAGTATTTT.

This sequence joins TRBV4-1 and TRBJ2-1; 8 nucleotides match TRBD2. CDR3 length equals 19 residues. V lost 0 bases and J lost 0; bases outside the gene matches: 10. CDR1 and CDR2 from the germline V gene are MGHRA and YSYEKL. The CDR3 DNA reads TGCGCCAGCAGCCAAGATTACGCGGGGGGCTACAGCTCCTACAATGAGCAGTTCTTC. Translation: CASSQDYAGGYSSYNEQFF.

The chain employs TRBV19 and TRBJ2-7, with D perhaps TRBD2 (6 bases). Per the germline V gene, CDR1 is LNHDA and CDR2 is SQIVND (reference sequence). CDR3 length: 14 residues. The V end was cut by 5 bases, the J end by 7 bases, with 18 bases between. CDR3 sequence reads: CASSPTSRGGEQYF. DNA for the CDR3: TGTGCCAGTAGTCCCACGAGTAGGGGAGGAGAGCAGTACTTC.

This sequence joins TRBV6-8 and TRBJ2-3; D could derive from TRBD1 or TRBD2 (5 bases each). The length of the CDR3 is 12 residues. Per germline, CDR1 MNHGY and CDR2 SAAAGT. The DNA for the CDR3 is TGTGCTGAGCTGACGGTTCTTGGGGGGCAGTATTTT. Amino acids: CAELTVLGGQYF.

About this clonotype itself: The junction and the germline gene differ at one end; a read error may be behind it. This chain connects TRBV6-1 to TRBJ2-1, with D unresolved. The CDR3 extends over 15 amino acids. Germline CDR1 and CDR2: MNHNS and SASEGT. The CDR3, as DNA: TGTGCCAGCAGTGAATTAGGGATTCGGTACATTGAGCAGTTCTTC. This encodes CASSELGIRYIEQFF.

This clonotype was found a few times. The chain joins TRBV7-2 to TRBJ2-7; 9 nucleotides align to TRBD2. V lost 3 bases, J lost 6 bases, and 3 bases stayed unmatched. The germline V gene encodes CDR1 SGHTA and CDR2 FQGNSA. The CDR3 runs to 13 residues. This CDR3 is CASSLLRGGEQYV. CDR3 coding DNA: TGTGCCAGCAGCTTGCTGCGGGGGGGCGAGCAGTACGTC.

The rearrangement links TRBV5-1 to TRBJ2-5, with 10 bases matching TRBD1. This CDR3 has 16 amino acids. The V segment lost 4 bases and the J segment 4 bases; nucleotides outside the gene matches: 10. The germline gives CDR1 SGHRS, CDR2 YFSETQ. This CDR3 is CASSRRTGGVGETQYF. The CDR3, as DNA: TGCGCCAGCAGCCGAAGGACAGGGGGGGTCGGAGAGACCCAGTACTTC.

The chain recombines TRBV6-2 or TRBV6-3 with TRBJ1-1; tentative D call: TRBD1 (5 bases). This CDR3 region has 14 residues. V lost 6 bases, J lost 4 bases, and 15 bases lay in between. Looked up from germline, CDR1 is MNHEY and CDR2 is SVGEGT. CDR3 bases: TGTGCCAGCAGCTACAGGACTTGGGGCACTGAAGCTTTCTTT. It encodes CASSYRTWGTEAFF.

This sequence joins TRBV6-5 and TRBJ1-4, with unresolved D. The CDR3 spans 15 residues. V was trimmed by 3 bases and J by 7 bases, leaving 15 bases between them. Germline CDR1 and CDR2: MNHEY and SVGAGI. Written as DNA, the CDR3 is TGTGCCAGCAGTTATTCCCCGTCACCGGGTGAAAAACTGTTTTTT. Amino acid sequence: CASSYSPSPGEKLFF.

This clonotype was detected ten times or more. Given a much more abundant clone one base away, this may be a read error. This chain joins TRBV7-9 and TRBJ2-2, with D unresolved. Trimming removed 3 bases from V and 4 bases from J, with 3 bases in between. The germline V gene encodes CDR1 SEHNR and CDR2 FQNEAQ (reference sequence). CDR3 length: 12 amino acids. CDR3 in amino acids: CASSFGTGELFF. The CDR3 nucleotides read TGTGCCAGCAGCTTTGGCACCGGGGAGCTGTTTTTT.

This chain links TRBV24-1 with TRBJ1-1, with 9 bases that match TRBD1. The CDR3 has 19 residues. CDR1 KGHDR and CDR2 SFDVKD come from the germline V gene. Trimming removed 4 bases from V and 2 bases from J; junction bases left unmatched: 16. In DNA, the CDR3 is TGTGCCACCAGTGACTTCGGGACAGGGAACCCCACACCAAACACTGAAGCTTTCTTT. Protein: CATSDFGTGNPTPNTEAFF.